This T cell receptor (beta chain) emerged from a study of Graves' ophthalmopathy and Graves' hyperthyroidism. The CDR3 is 16 residues long. V lost 1 base and J lost 5; bases outside the gene matches: 7. Germline V gives CDR1 LGHDT, CDR2 YNNKEL (reference sequence). The TCR beta CDR3 regions underwent amplification from RNA transcripts. First-round RT-PCR relied on HTBI primers, and a second-round multiplex PCR came next. TCRdb passed the multiplex PCR reads through MiXCR, listing each CDR3 protein once. Counted here are a few hundred thousand distinct CDR3 sequences, 15% to 20% occurring once; the ten biggest clones make up roughly an eighth. The table lists this clonotype with many counts. Its matching antigen is unknown. Each diagnosis was determined on the basis of clinical symptoms, serum thyroxine, TRAb, thyroid ultrasound and orbital computed tomography. The PBMCs originated from roughly 10 ml of fresh peripheral blood.

Study-level findings and limits: Detected in blood as well were most expanded thyroid clonotypes with frequency above 0.001.

This clonotype was sampled from an adult man with Graves' ophthalmopathy. The chain links TRBV3-1 to TRBJ2-5; TRBD2 matches 10 bases. The source material was peripheral blood. CDR3 bases: TGTGCCAGCAGCCAAGGTAGCGGGAGGTCAGGCGAGACCCAGTACTTC. Translating it yields CASSQGSGRSGETQYF.